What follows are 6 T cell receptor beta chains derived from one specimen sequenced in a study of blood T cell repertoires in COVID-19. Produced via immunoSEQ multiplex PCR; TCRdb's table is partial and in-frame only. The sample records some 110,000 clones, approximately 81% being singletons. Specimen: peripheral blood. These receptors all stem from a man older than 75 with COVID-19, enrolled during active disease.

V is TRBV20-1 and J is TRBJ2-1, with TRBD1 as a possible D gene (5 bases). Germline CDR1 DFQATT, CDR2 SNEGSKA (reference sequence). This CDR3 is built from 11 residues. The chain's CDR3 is CTRDSYNEQFF. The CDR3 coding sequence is TGCACCAGGGACTCCTACAATGAGCAGTTCTTC.

Written as DNA, the CDR3 is TGTGCCAGCAGCTTAGGTCGTTTCCAAGAGACCCAGTACTTC. Residues: CASSLGRFQETQYF. The chain carries TRBV7-2 and TRBJ2-5; D is uncertain. The CDR3 sequence is 14 residues long. The germline V gene encodes CDR1 SGHTA and CDR2 FQGNSA. Trimming removed 1 base from V and 1 base from J, with 7 bases in between.

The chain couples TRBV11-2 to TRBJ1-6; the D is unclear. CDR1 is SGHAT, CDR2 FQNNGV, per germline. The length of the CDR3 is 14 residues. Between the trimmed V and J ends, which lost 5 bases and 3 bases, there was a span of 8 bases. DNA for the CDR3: TGTGCCAGCAGCCCCGGGTTCTATAATTCACCCCTCCACTTT. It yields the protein CASSPGFYNSPLHF.

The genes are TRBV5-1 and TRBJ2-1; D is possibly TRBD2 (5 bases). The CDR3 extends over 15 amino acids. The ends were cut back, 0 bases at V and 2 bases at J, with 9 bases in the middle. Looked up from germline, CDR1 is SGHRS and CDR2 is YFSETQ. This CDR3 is CASSLDGSTYNEQFF. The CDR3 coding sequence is TGCGCCAGCAGCTTGGATGGGAGCACCTACAATGAGCAGTTCTTC.

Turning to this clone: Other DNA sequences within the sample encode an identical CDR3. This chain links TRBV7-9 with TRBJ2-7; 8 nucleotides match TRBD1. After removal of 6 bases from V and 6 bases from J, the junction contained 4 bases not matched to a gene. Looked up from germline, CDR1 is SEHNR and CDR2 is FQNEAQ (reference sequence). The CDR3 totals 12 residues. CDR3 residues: CASRTGVGEQYF. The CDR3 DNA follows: TGTGCCAGCAGGACAGGGGTAGGCGAGCAGTACTTC.

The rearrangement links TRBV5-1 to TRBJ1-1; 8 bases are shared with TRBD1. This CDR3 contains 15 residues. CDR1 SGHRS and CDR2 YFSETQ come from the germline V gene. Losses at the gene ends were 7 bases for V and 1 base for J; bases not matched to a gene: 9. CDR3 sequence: CASGELTGANTEAFF. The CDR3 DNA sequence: TGCGCCAGCGGCGAGTTGACAGGGGCGAACACTGAAGCTTTCTTT. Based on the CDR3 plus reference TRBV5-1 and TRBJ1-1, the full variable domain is KAGVTQTPRYLIKTRGQQVTLSCSPISGHRSVSWYQQTPGQGLQFLFEYFSETQRNKGNFPGRFSGRQFSNSRSEMNVSTLELGDSALYLCASGELTGANTEAFFGQGTRLTVV.